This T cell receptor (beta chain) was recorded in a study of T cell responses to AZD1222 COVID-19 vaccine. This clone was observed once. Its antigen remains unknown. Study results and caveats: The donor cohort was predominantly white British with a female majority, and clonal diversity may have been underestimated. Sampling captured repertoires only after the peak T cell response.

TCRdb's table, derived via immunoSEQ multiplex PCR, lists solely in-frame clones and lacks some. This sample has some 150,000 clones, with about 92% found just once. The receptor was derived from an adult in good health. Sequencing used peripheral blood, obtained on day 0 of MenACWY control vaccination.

CDR3 amino acids: CASSFSRDRGYTF. The DNA for the CDR3 is TGTGCCAGCAGTTTTAGCCGGGACAGAGGCTACACCTTC. The chain carries TRBV13 and TRBJ1-2; 7 bases map to TRBD1. The CDR3 spans 13 residues. Germline values: CDR1 PRHDT, CDR2 FYEKMQ (reference sequence). The V gene end was trimmed by 6 bases and the J gene end by 8 bases; junction bases not matched to a gene: 9.